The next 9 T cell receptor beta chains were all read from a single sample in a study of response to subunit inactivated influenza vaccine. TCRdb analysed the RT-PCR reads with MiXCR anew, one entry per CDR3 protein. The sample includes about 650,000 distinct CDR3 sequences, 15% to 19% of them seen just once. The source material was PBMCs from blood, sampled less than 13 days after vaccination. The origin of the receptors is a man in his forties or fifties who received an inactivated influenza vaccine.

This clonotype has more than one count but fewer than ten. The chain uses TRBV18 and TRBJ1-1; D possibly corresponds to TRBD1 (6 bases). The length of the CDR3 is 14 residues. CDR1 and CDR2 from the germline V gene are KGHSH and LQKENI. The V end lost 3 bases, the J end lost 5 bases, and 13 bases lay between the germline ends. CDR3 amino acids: CASSPSQGGTEAFF. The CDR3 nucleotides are TGTGCCAGCTCACCCTCACAGGGAGGAACTGAAGCTTTCTTT.

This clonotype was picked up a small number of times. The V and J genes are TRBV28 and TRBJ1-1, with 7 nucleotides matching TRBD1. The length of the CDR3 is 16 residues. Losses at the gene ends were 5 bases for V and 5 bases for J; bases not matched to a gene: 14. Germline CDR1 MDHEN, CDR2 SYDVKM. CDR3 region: CASSTATGWWGTEAFF. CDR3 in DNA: TGTGCCAGCAGTACAGCGACAGGGTGGTGGGGGACTGAAGCTTTCTTT. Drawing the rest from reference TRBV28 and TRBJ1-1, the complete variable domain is DVKVTQSSRYLVKRTGEKVFLECVQDMDHENMFWYRQDPGLGLRLIYFSYDVKMKEKGDIPEGYSVSREKKERFSLILESASTNQTSMYLCASSTATGWWGTEAFFGQGTRLTVV.

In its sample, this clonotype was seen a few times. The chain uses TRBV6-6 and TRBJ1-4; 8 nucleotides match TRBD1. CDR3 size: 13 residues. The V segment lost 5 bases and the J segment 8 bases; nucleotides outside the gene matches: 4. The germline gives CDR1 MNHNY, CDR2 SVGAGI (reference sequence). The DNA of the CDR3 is TGTGCCAGCAGTACCCAGGGGGCGGAAAAACTGTTTTTT. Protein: CASSTQGAEKLFF.

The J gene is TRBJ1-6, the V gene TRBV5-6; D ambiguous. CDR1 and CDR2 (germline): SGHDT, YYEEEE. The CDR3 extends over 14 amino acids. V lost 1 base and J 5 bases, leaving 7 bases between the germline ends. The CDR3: CASSLNTDNSPLHF. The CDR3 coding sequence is TGTGCCAGCAGCTTGAATACAGATAATTCACCCCTCCACTTT.

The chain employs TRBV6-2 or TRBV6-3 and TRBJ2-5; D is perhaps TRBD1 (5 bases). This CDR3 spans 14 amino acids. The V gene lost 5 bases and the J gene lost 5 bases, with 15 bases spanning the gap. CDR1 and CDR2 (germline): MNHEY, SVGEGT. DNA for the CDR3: TGTGCCAGCAGTCACGATAGGGGTGCTGAGACCCAGTACTTC. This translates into CASSHDRGAETQYF.

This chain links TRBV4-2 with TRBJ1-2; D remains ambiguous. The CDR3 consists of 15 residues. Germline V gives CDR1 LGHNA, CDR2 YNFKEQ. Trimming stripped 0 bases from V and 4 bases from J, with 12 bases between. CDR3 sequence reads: CASSQDRPIPYGYTF. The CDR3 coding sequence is TGTGCCAGCAGCCAAGACAGACCAATTCCCTATGGCTACACCTTC.

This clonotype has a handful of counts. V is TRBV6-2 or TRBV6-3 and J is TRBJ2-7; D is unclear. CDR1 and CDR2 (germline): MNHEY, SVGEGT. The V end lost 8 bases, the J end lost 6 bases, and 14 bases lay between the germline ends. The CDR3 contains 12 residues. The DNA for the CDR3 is TGTGCCAGCGGCTCCGTATCTGGCGAGCAGTACTTC. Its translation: CASGSVSGEQYF.

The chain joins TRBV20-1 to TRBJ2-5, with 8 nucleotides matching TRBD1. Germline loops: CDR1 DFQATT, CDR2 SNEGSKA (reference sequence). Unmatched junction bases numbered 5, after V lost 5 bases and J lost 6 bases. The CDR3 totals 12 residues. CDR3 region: CSAFRTGQTQYF. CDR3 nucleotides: TGCAGTGCTTTTCGGACAGGGCAGACCCAGTACTTC.

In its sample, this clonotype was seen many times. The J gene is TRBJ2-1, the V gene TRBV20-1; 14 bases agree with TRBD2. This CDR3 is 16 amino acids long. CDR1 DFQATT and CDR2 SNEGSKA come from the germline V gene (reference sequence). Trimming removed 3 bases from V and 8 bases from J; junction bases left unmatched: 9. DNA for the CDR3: TGCAGTGCTAGGGGGACTAGCGGGGGACTCAGGGATGAGCAGTTCTTC. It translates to CSARGTSGGLRDEQFF.